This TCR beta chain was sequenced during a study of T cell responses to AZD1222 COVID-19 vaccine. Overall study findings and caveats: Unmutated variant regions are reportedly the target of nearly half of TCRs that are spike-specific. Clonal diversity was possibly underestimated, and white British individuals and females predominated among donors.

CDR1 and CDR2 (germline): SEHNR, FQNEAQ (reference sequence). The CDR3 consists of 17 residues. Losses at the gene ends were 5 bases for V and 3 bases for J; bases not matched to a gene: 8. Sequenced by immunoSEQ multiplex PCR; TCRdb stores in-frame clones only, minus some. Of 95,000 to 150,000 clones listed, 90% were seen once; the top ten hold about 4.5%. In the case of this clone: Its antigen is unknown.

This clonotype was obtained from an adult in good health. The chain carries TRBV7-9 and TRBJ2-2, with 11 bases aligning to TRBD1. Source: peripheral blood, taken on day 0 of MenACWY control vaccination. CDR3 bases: TGTGCCAGCAGCGCTAGGACAGGGGGCCGCGACACCGGGGAGCTGTTTTTT. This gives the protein CASSARTGGRDTGELFF.